The 21 T cell receptor delta chains in this list originate from one sample, sequenced in a study of γδ T cells in repeated Plasmodium falciparum infection. Flow sorting of PBMC yielded separate Vgamma9/Vdelta2+ and Vdelta2-negative gammadelta T cell populations for bulk repertoire analysis. TCRdb made new clone calls on the multiplex PCR reads using CATT. This sample has 50,000 or so delta-chain clones, with roughly 1.6% found just once. Sample: gamma-delta T cells from blood. These receptors all stem from a pool of human donors (malaria-infected and uninfected, not separated).

With regard to this clone: TCRdb's protein for this DNA is that of a much larger clone and differs from the translation at residue 3, likely a read error; the protein shown is the DNA translation. CDR3: CAPGEPHPTLGTGGYAFSLIF. In DNA, the CDR3 is TGTGCTCCTGGGGAACCCCATCCTACTCTCGGTACTGGGGGATACGCCTTCTCACTCATCTTT. This sequence joins TRDV1 and TRDJ1; 13 nucleotides agree with TRDD3. Assignment of the J gene here rests on matching the DNA to germline, because TCRdb gives none. The CDR3 length is 21 residues. Germline V gene lookup returns CDR1 TSWWSYY and CDR2 QGS.

This clone was counted at least ten times. The TCRdb record carries a much larger clone's protein, which differs from this DNA's translation at residue 10; a read error is the likely cause, and the protein listed here is the DNA translation. The V and J genes are TRDV1 and TRDJ1, with 10 bases fitting TRDD3. CDR1 and CDR2 from the germline V gene are TSWWSYY and QGS. The CDR3 is made up of 20 amino acids. V dropped 6 bases and J dropped 2; count of bases not matched to a gene: 21. The CDR3 coding sequence is TGTGCTCTTGGAGACCCCCACGTCGGGTGCTGGGGGATAAGAACCGATAAACTCATCTTT. Translated, it gives CALGDPHVGCWGIRTDKLIF.

Points on this clone: TCRdb pairs this DNA with a much larger clone's protein that differs at residue 14, likely a read error; the protein shown was translated from the DNA. No J gene was called, and the V gene is TRDV1; the table's D call TRDD3 went unverified against the DNA. CDR1 is TSWWSYY, CDR2 QGS, per germline. This CDR3 comprises 15 residues. In DNA, the CDR3 is TGTGCTCTTGGGAAGTTACTGGAGAACACCGATAAACTCACCTTT. Amino acid sequence: CALGKLLENTDKLTF.

Worth noting for this clone: The protein given by TCRdb reflects a much larger clone and differs at residue 19 from this DNA's translation, likely from a read error; the protein shown is the DNA's translation. The J gene is TRDJ1, the V gene TRDV1; 13 bases agree with TRDD3. The trim removed 2 bases at V and 0 bases at J, leaving 30 bases unmatched. The CDR3 is 26 amino acids. Germline V CDR1 and CDR2: TSWWSYY, QGS. The CDR3 coding sequence is TGTGCTCTTGGGGAATCAGACTTCCTCATCCCTCCGAACTGGGGGATACGCGGCCAATACACCGATAAACTCATCTTT. This codes for CALGESDFLIPPNWGIRGQYTDKLIF.

This clone was detected only a few times. This DNA translates differently at residue 8 from the TCRdb protein, which is that of a much larger clone; a read error is likely, and the protein shown is the DNA's own translation. V is TRDV1 and J is TRDJ1; 7 bases map to TRDD2. In the absence of a J gene in TCRdb, the DNA was matched to germline to assign it here. V lost 4 bases and J lost 0; bases outside the gene matches: 23. Germline loops: CDR1 TSWWSYY, CDR2 QGS. This CDR3 spans 21 amino acids. The CDR3 loop reads CALGGLPMRNSGRRYTDKLIF. For the CDR3, the DNA is TGTGCTCTTGGGGGGCTTCCTATGAGAAACTCCGGGCGTCGTTACACCGATAAACTCATCTTT.

This clone was picked up a small number of times. A far larger clone is off by one base, so a read error is likely. The sample carries other DNA sequences with the same CDR3. The chain couples TRDV1 to TRDJ1, with a tentative D call TRDD3 (6 bases). Assignment of the J gene here rests on matching the DNA to germline, because TCRdb gives none. The CDR3 totals 16 residues. Trimming removed 2 bases at V and 1 base at J, with 14 bases between. Per the germline V gene, CDR1 is TSWWSYY and CDR2 is QGS. Here the CDR3 DNA reads TGTGCTCTTGGGGAAAGCGGGGGGGGACCCACCGATAAACTCATCTTT. Its protein product is CALGESGGGPTDKLIF.

This clone occurred a few times. For this DNA, TCRdb reports the protein of a much larger clone, which diverges at residue 3, most likely from a read error; the protein presented here is translated directly from the DNA. The chain recombines TRDV3 with TRDJ1; TRDD3 aligns across 12 bases. Germline-derived CDR1 and CDR2 are TVYSNPD and GDNSRS (reference sequence). After removal of 5 bases from V and 0 bases from J, the junction contained 7 bases not matched to a gene. The length of the CDR3 is 15 residues. The CDR3 nucleotides read TGTGCCACCTGGGGGATACGAACTAACACCGATAAACTCATCTTT. As protein: CATWGIRTNTDKLIF.

This clone was seen a handful of times. The protein recorded in TCRdb matches a much larger clone and deviates from this DNA's translation at residue 8, suggesting a read error; the protein here is obtained by translating the DNA. V gene TRDV2 combines with J gene TRDJ1, with D possibly matching TRDD3 (6 bases). The J gene is not listed in TCRdb, so it was assigned here from a DNA match to germline. V was shortened by 2 bases and J by 0 bases, with 18 bases between the two germline ends. From germline, CDR1 is GEAIGNYY and CDR2 EKD. CDR3 size: 17 residues. As DNA, the CDR3 is TGTGCCTGTGACAAGTGGGGGGTACGAAAGTACACCGATAAACTCATCTTT. Translation: CACDKWGVRKYTDKLIF.

In its sample, this clone was seen a few times. This DNA's translation and the protein TCRdb lists, from a much larger clone, do not match at residue 7, likely due to a read error; the protein shown is translated from the DNA. V usage is TRDV1 and J usage is TRDJ1; D is perhaps TRDD3 (6 bases). TCRdb does not report a J gene; here it was assigned by matching the DNA to germline references. The V and J ends lost 4 bases and 0 bases respectively, with 24 bases between them. The CDR3 runs 19 residues. CDR1 and CDR2 (germline): TSWWSYY, QGS. The CDR3 coding sequence is TGTGCTCTTGGGGGGATGGGCTGGGGTCCCCGGGCCTACACCGATAAACTCATCTTT. Residues: CALGGMGWGPRAYTDKLIF.

This clone is medium-sized (0.01 to 0.1%) by share. The chain links TRDV1 to TRDJ1; 7 bases align to TRDD3. V dropped 4 bases and J dropped 5; count of bases not matched to a gene: 13. The CDR3 sequence is 16 residues long. Germline CDR1 TSWWSYY, CDR2 QGS. The CDR3: CALGGLTGDPGDKLIF. The CDR3 DNA is TGTGCTCTTGGGGGACTTACTGGGGACCCTGGGGATAAACTCATCTTT.

As for this clone: TCRdb pairs this DNA with a much larger clone's protein that differs at residue 4, likely a read error; the protein shown was translated from the DNA. As DNA, the CDR3 is TGTGCTCTTAGGGACCCTTCCTTCTACTGGGGGATAGGGTCGTCGTACACCGATAAACTCATCTTT. Its translation is CALRDPSFYWGIGSSYTDKLIF. V usage is TRDV1 and J usage is TRDJ1, with TRDD3 identical over 11 bases. The J gene is not listed in TCRdb, so it was assigned here from a DNA match to germline. The CDR3 has 22 amino acids. Looked up from germline, CDR1 is TSWWSYY and CDR2 is QGS.

As regards this clone: The protein recorded in TCRdb matches a much larger clone and deviates from this DNA's translation at residue 18, suggesting a read error; the protein here is obtained by translating the DNA. TRDV1 is the V gene, and the J gene was not called; the table's D call TRDD3 went unverified against the DNA. Looked up from germline, CDR1 is TSWWSYY and CDR2 is QGS. The CDR3 extends over 19 amino acids. The CDR3 DNA is TGTGCTCTTGGGAAACTACCCCTCCTCCCACTGGGGATACCCGATAAACTCACCTTT. Translated, it gives CALGKLPLLPLGIPDKLTF.

This clone was recorded a few times. The protein that TCRdb holds for this DNA derives from a much larger clone and differs from the translated DNA at residue 11, which likely indicates a read error; the protein shown here is translated from the DNA. The gene calls are TRDV2 and TRDJ1; the D gene is possibly TRDD3 (6 bases). TCRdb offers no J gene call, so here the DNA was matched to germline to obtain one. Germline V gene data show CDR1 as GEAIGNYY and CDR2 as EKD. The CDR3 contains 14 residues. CDR3 protein: CACDTITGPDELIF. Here the CDR3 DNA reads TGTGCCTGTGACACCATCACTGGGCCCGATGAACTCATCTTT.

This clone showed up just a few times. The protein in TCRdb stems from a much larger clone and differs at residue 5 from this DNA's translation, likely a read error; here the protein is translated from the DNA. This chain connects TRDV2 to TRDJ1; TRDD3 matches 8 bases. TCRdb leaves out the J gene; it was filled in here by matching the DNA to germline. V lost 3 bases and J lost 2; bases outside the gene matches: 13. Per germline, CDR1 GEAIGNYY and CDR2 EKD. This CDR3 is built from 17 residues. The CDR3 protein is CACDALLGATTTDKLIF. CDR3 DNA sequence: TGTGCCTGTGACGCCTTACTGGGGGCCACCACGACCGATAAACTCATCTTT.

With respect to this clone: A read error is the likely source, as a far larger clone sits one nucleotide away. The rearrangement links TRDV1 to TRDJ1; 8 bases match TRDD3. The J gene is absent in TCRdb and was assigned here via DNA matching to germline. V was clipped by 0 bases and J by 8 bases; unmatched bases: 20. CDR1 TSWWSYY and CDR2 QGS come from the germline V gene. The CDR3 has 19 residues. The DNA of the CDR3 is TGTGCTCTTGGGGAACTAGTACCTACGGGGGATAAATTAATACGCAAACTCATCTTT. As protein: CALGELVPTGDKLIRKLIF.

This clone has only a few counts. TCRdb's protein, taken from a much larger clone, differs from this DNA's translation at residue 14, likely owing to a read error; the protein displayed comes from the DNA. The chain carries TRDV1 and TRDJ1, with D maybe TRDD3 (5 bases). The CDR3 is 19 residues long. Trimming removed 1 base at V and 4 bases at J, with 25 bases between. The germline gives CDR1 TSWWSYY, CDR2 QGS. Here the CDR3 DNA reads TGTGCTCTTGGGGAACGGCCTGGGTCGGCCCACCATGTAAGCGATAAACTCATCTTT. Translation: CALGERPGSAHHVSDKLIF.

This clone has a handful of counts. A far larger clone is just one base off, so this is likely a read error. Other DNA sequences from this sample encode an identical CDR3 as well. The V call is TRDV1, the J call TRDJ1, with D possibly being TRDD2 or TRDD3 (7 bases each). Germline loops: CDR1 TSWWSYY, CDR2 QGS. Trimming left V 0 bases short and J 0 bases short, with 26 bases between. The CDR3 is 21 amino acids. The CDR3 is CALGELGFPSFLGGYTDKLIF. The CDR3, as DNA: TGTGCTCTTGGGGAACTAGGGTTTCCTTCCTTTCTGGGGGGTTACACCGATAAACTCATCTTT.

This clone came up many times. The chain recombines TRDV1 with TRDJ1; 9 bases map to TRDD3. There are 22 residues in the CDR3. Germline CDR1 reads TSWWSYY; CDR2 reads QGS. The V gene end was trimmed by 2 bases and the J gene end by 0 bases; junction bases not matched to a gene: 22. The CDR3 bases are TGTGCTCTTGGGGAAAACTCATCTCCTCCGGGGGATACCCTCACTTACACCGATAAACTCATCTTT. It translates to CALGENSSPPGDTLTYTDKLIF.

This clone was picked up a small number of times. TCRdb records a much larger clone's protein for this DNA, with a difference at residue 22 that likely arises from a read error; the protein given is the translation of the DNA. The V gene is TRDV1, the J gene TRDJ1, with 8 bases fitting TRDD3. Since TCRdb gives no J gene, matching the DNA to germline was used here to assign it. The germline V gene has CDR1 TSWWSYY and CDR2 QGS. This CDR3 is built from 25 residues. The CDR3 loop is CALGDLRPSRTYWGSPRVNTDELIF. In DNA, the CDR3 is TGTGCTCTTGGGGACCTACGGCCTTCCCGAACCTACTGGGGGTCTCCCCGCGTGAACACCGATGAACTCATCTTT.

As regards this clone: TCRdb records a much larger clone's protein for this DNA, with a difference at residue 11 that likely arises from a read error; the protein given is the translation of the DNA. CDR3 amino acids: CALNLRHTWDPRQMFF. Written as DNA, the CDR3 is TGTGCTCTAAACCTACGGCACACCTGGGACCCCCGACAGATGTTTTTC. The genes are TRDV1 and TRDJ3, with D perhaps TRDD2 or TRDD3 (5 bases each). The J gene, absent from TCRdb, was called here by matching the DNA to germline. Per germline, CDR1 TSWWSYY and CDR2 QGS. CDR3 length equals 16 residues.

This clone was counted between two and nine times. TCRdb shows a much larger clone's protein in place of this DNA's translation, and the two differ at residue 7, likely through a read error; the protein shown is translated from the DNA. This sequence joins TRDV2 and TRDJ1; tentative D call: TRDD3 (6 bases). No J segment appears in TCRdb, so it was assigned here by matching the sequence to germline. The CDR3 sequence is 17 residues long. Trimming removed 2 bases at V and 0 bases at J, with 18 bases between. Per the germline V gene, CDR1 is GEAIGNYY and CDR2 is EKD. The CDR3: CACDKLRDKTNTDKLIF. The CDR3 nucleotides read TGTGCCTGTGACAAACTGAGGGATAAAACTAACACCGATAAACTCATCTTT.